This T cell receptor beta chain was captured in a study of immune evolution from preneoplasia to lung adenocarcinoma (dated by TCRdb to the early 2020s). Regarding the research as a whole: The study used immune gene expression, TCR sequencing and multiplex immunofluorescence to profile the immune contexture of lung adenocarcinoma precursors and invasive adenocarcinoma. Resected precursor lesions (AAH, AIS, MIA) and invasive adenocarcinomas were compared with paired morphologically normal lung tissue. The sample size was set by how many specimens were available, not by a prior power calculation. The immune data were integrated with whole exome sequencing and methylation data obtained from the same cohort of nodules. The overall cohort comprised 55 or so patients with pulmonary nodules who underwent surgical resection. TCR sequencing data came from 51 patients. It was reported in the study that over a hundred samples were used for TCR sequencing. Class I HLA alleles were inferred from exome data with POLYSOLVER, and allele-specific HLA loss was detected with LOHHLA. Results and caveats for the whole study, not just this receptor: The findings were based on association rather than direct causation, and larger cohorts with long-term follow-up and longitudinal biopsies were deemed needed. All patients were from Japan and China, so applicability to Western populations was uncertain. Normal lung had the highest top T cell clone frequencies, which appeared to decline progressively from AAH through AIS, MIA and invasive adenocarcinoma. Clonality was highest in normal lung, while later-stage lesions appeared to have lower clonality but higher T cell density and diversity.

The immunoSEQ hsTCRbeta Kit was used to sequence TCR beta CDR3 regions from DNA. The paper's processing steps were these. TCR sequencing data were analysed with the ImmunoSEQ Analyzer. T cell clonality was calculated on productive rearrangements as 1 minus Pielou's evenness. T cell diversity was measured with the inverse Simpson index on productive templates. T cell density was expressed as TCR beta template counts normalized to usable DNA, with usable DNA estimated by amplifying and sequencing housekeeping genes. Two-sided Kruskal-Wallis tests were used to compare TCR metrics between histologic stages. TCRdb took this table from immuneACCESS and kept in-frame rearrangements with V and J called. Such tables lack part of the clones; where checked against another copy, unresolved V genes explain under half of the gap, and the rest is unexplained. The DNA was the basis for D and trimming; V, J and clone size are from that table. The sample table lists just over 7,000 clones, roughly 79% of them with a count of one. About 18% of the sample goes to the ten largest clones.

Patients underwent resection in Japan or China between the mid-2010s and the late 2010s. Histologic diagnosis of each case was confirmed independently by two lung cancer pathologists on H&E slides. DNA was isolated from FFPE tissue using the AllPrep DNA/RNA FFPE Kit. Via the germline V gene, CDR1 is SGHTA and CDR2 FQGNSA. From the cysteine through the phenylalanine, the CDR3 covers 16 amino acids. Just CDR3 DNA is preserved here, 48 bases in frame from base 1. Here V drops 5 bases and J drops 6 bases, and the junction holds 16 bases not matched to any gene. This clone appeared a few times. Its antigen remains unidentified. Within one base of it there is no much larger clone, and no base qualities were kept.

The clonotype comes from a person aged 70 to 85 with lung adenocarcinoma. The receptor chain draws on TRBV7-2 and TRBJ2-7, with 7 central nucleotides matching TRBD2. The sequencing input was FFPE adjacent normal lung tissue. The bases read TGTGCCAGCAGCCCCTGGGGGGGGTTAGAACCCTCCGAGCAGTACTTC. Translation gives CASSPWGGLEPSEQYF. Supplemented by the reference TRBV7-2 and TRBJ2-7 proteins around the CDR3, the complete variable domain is GAGVSQSPSNKVTEKGKDVELRCDPISGHTALYWYRQSLGQGLEFLIYFQGNSAPDKSGLPSDRFSAERTGGSVSTLTIQRTQQEDSAVYLCASSPWGGLEPSEQYFGPGTRLTVT.